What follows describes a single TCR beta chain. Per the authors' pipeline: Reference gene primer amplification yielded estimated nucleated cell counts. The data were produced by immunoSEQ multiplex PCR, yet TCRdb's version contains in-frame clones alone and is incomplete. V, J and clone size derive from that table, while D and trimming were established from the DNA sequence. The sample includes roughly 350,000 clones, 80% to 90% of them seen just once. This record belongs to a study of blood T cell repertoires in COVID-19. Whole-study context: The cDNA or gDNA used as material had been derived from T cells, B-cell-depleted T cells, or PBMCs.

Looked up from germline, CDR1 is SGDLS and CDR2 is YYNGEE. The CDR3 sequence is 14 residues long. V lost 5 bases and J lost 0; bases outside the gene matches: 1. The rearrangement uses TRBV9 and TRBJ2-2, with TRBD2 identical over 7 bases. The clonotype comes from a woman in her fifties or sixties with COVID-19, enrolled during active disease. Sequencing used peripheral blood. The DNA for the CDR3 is TGTGCCAGCAGACGGGGGGCGAACACCGGGGAGCTGTTTTTT. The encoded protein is CASRRGANTGELFF.